These 30 T cell receptor beta chains were all obtained from the same sample, sequenced in a study of somatic mutations in cytotoxic T cells in rheumatoid arthritis. Profiling relied on immunoSEQ multiplex PCR, and the TCRdb table lists in-frame clones only, not all of them. The sample records 9,000 to 13,000 clones, over 65% being singletons. Sequenced material: CD8+ T cells sorted from blood. All receptors come from an adult with rheumatoid arthritis.

The chain has TRBV7-9 and TRBJ1-1; D is undetermined. Looked up from germline, CDR1 is SEHNR and CDR2 is FQNEAQ (reference sequence). The CDR3 is 12 amino acids. V lost 3 bases and J lost 5, with 7 bases in between. The CDR3 loop reads CASSFAWTEAFF. The CDR3, as DNA: TGTGCCAGCAGCTTCGCGTGGACTGAAGCTTTCTTT.

The rearrangement links TRBV5-6 to TRBJ2-2; D might be TRBD2 (5 bases). CDR3 length: 16 residues. The V gene lost 0 bases and the J gene lost 3 bases, with 12 bases spanning the gap. CDR1 SGHDT and CDR2 YYEEEE come from the germline V gene. The CDR3 bases are TGTGCCAGCAGCTTGGCGACCGGGGATGACACCGGGGAGCTGTTTTTT. Protein product: CASSLATGDDTGELFF.

This clone was observed a single time. The chain joins TRBV10-1 to TRBJ1-5, with D perhaps matching TRBD1 (6 bases). The germline V gene has CDR1 WNHNN and CDR2 SYGVQD (reference sequence). The CDR3 is made up of 15 amino acids. Trimming removed 4 bases at V and 4 bases at J, with 14 bases between. Written as DNA, the CDR3 is TGCGCCAGCAGTGGGACAGACAGAAAAAATCAGCCCCAGCATTTT. Residues: CASSGTDRKNQPQHF.

The chain links TRBV2 to TRBJ2-3; TRBD2 might be the D (5 bases). Germline V gene sequence: CDR1 SNHLY, CDR2 FYNNEI. This CDR3 is built from 14 residues. The V end lost 2 bases, the J end lost 5 bases, and 11 bases lay between the germline ends. This chain's CDR3 is CASSESSSRDTQYF. CDR3 DNA: TGTGCCAGCAGTGAATCTAGCTCCCGAGATACGCAGTATTTT.

This clone was found once. The rearrangement uses TRBV9 and TRBJ2-2, with unresolved D. Germline CDR1 is SGDLS and CDR2 is YYNGEE. The CDR3 sequence is 15 residues long. Trimming removed 4 bases from V and 1 base from J, with 11 bases in between. The CDR3 DNA reads TGTGCCAGCAGCTTTGGAACGCGGAACACCGGGGAGCTGTTTTTT. Protein sequence: CASSFGTRNTGELFF. The full variable domain, in which reference TRBV9 and TRBJ2-2 provide the parts outside the CDR3, is DSGVTQTPKHLITATGQRVTLRCSPRSGDLSVYWYQQSLDQGLQFLIQYYNGEERAKGNILERFSAQQFPDLHSELNLSSLELGDSALYFCASSFGTRNTGELFFGEGSRLTVL.

The chain is built from TRBV6-1 and TRBJ2-5; 8 bases agree with TRBD1. The end of the DNA is better explained by TRBJ2-7, so the J call may be wrong. In germline, CDR1 is MNHNS, CDR2 SASEGT. CDR3 length equals 14 residues. This chain's CDR3 is CASSDSGGRYEQYF. The CDR3 DNA is TGTGCCAGCAGTGATTCAGGGGGCAGGTACGAGCAGTACTTC.

The V and J genes are TRBV18 and TRBJ2-4; TRBD1 aligns across 10 bases. Germline assignment: CDR1 KGHSH and CDR2 LQKENI. The CDR3 is 12 amino acids. V lost 0 bases and J lost 15; bases outside the gene matches: 2. As DNA, the CDR3 is TGTGCCAGCTCACCACCGACAGGGGGCTTGTACTTC. Translation gives CASSPPTGGLYF.

Only a few counts were recorded for this clone. The chain is built from TRBV6-1 and TRBJ1-1; D gene ambiguous. The V end lost 1 base, the J end lost 1 base, and 7 bases lay between the germline ends. CDR1 is MNHNS, CDR2 SASEGT, per germline. The CDR3 contains 14 residues. The CDR3 reads CASSEGYSNTEAFF. The CDR3 nucleotides read TGTGCCAGCAGTGAAGGCTACTCGAACACTGAAGCTTTCTTT.

This clone has a handful of counts. This rearrangement joins TRBV6-5 to TRBJ1-1; TRBD1 agrees at 8 bases. The CDR3 is made up of 12 amino acids. Germline loops: CDR1 MNHEY, CDR2 SVGAGI. V lost 5 bases and J lost 11; bases outside the gene matches: 7. The CDR3 DNA is TGTGCCAGCAGTCCAGGACAGGGTAACGCTTTCTTT. Its translation: CASSPGQGNAFF.

V and J are TRBV9 and TRBJ2-2, with TRBD1 as a possible D gene (6 bases). Trimming pared 4 bases from V and 6 bases from J, leaving 10 bases between. This CDR3 has 13 residues. Germline V CDR1 and CDR2: SGDLS, YYNGEE. The CDR3 loop reads CASSLEGAGELFF. The CDR3 nucleotides read TGTGCCAGCAGCCTAGAGGGGGCCGGGGAGCTGTTTTTT.

The chain couples TRBV2 to TRBJ2-7; D may be TRBD2 (5 bases). Germline CDR1 reads SNHLY; CDR2 reads FYNNEI. The CDR3 length is 11 residues. The V end was cut by 10 bases, the J end by 5 bases, with 12 bases between. Here the CDR3 DNA reads TGTGCCAAGAGGGTCTCTAACGAGCAGTACTTC. This sequence encodes CAKRVSNEQYF.

The chain recombines TRBV6-1 with TRBJ1-4; D uncertain. V lost 2 bases and J 5 bases, leaving 12 bases between the germline ends. The CDR3 loop spans 15 amino acids. Germline CDR1 reads MNHNS; CDR2 reads SASEGT. CDR3 loop: CASSEQTGKNEKLFF. The CDR3 region has the DNA TGTGCCAGCAGTGAACAAACGGGAAAAAATGAAAAACTGTTTTTT.

This sequence joins TRBV4-2 and TRBJ1-1, with a weak D call TRBD1 (5 bases). The CDR3 length is 14 residues. Trimming pared 0 bases from V and 6 bases from J, leaving 11 bases between. The germline CDR1 and CDR2 sequences are LGHNA and YNFKEQ. CDR3 protein: CASSQDRVYAEAFF. CDR3 coding DNA: TGTGCCAGCAGCCAAGACAGGGTATACGCTGAAGCTTTCTTT.

The rearrangement joins TRBV6-1 to TRBJ1-5; D might be TRBD1 (5 bases). CDR1 is MNHNS, CDR2 SASEGT, per germline. The CDR3 is 13 residues long. The V end lost 6 bases, the J end lost 4 bases, and 10 bases lay between the germline ends. In nucleotides, the CDR3 is TGTGCCAGCAGCAGGGAGGAGAATCAGCCCCAGCATTTT. The encoded protein is CASSREENQPQHF.

CDR3 sequence (DNA): TGTGCCAGTAGTATTTGGGCTAGCGGGCAAGAGACCCAGTACTTC. Amino acids: CASSIWASGQETQYF. This rearrangement joins TRBV19 to TRBJ2-5, with 8 bases identical to TRBD2. CDR1 and CDR2 from the germline V gene are LNHDA and SQIVND (reference sequence). V shed 3 bases, J shed 2 bases, and the junction held 5 bases outside the gene matches. The CDR3 has 15 amino acids. The variable domain in full, completed from reference TRBV19 and TRBJ2-5, reads DGGITQSPKYLFRKEGQNVTLSCEQNLNHDAMYWYRQDPGQGLRLIYYSQIVNDFQKGDIAEGYSVSREKKESFPLTVTSAQKNPTAFYLCASSIWASGQETQYFGPGTRLLVL.

This clone is medium-sized by share. The rearrangement links TRBV7-8 to TRBJ1-5; 8 nucleotides match TRBD1. J was trimmed by 6 bases and V by 5 bases; bases with no gene match: 9. CDR1 is SGHVS, CDR2 FQNEAQ, per germline. The CDR3 totals 15 residues. CDR3 amino acids: CASSLTTGGGQPQHF. Written as DNA, the CDR3 is TGTGCCAGCAGCCTCACTACAGGGGGAGGTCAGCCCCAGCATTTT.

This rearrangement joins TRBV27 to TRBJ2-1; D could derive from TRBD1 or TRBD2 (6 bases each). The germline V gene encodes CDR1 MNHEY and CDR2 SMNVEV (reference sequence). The CDR3 is 16 residues long. With 5 bases removed from V and 3 bases from J, the gap between germline ends came to 17 bases. CDR3 DNA: TGTGCCAGCAGTACCGAGGGGGGCTCGGTCTACAATGAGCAGTTCTTC. Protein sequence: CASSTEGGSVYNEQFF.

J is TRBJ2-3 and V is TRBV5-1; tentatively, D is TRBD1 or TRBD2 (5 bases each). Germline CDR1 reads SGHRS; CDR2 reads YFSETQ. Trimming left V 0 bases short and J 2 bases short, with 19 bases between. CDR3 length: 18 residues. The CDR3 loop is CASSLGMFLGTVTDTQYF. The CDR3 bases are TGCGCCAGCAGCTTGGGAATGTTTTTGGGGACGGTCACAGATACGCAGTATTTT.

This chain connects TRBV6-5 to TRBJ1-6; D is unclear. CDR1 is MNHEY and CDR2 is SVGAGI in the germline V gene. Deletions cut 2 bases from V and 4 bases from J, with 12 bases between. The CDR3 has 16 residues. Here the CDR3 reads CASSYTSPIYNSPLHF. The CDR3 region has the DNA TGTGCCAGCAGTTACACCTCCCCGATTTATAATTCACCCCTCCACTTT.

This clone was counted only a few times. The chain employs TRBV25-1 and TRBJ1-2; possible D gene TRBD1, 6 bases. CDR1 MGHDK and CDR2 SYGVNS come from the germline V gene. The ends were cut back, 4 bases at V and 5 bases at J, with 14 bases in the middle. The CDR3 sequence is 14 residues long. The chain's CDR3 is CASSGSGTNYGYTF. In nucleotides, the CDR3 is TGTGCCAGCAGTGGATCCGGGACAAATTATGGCTACACCTTC.

DNA of the CDR3: TGTGCCAGCAGTCCCTTCGGGGGGGGTAGCACAGATACGCAGTATTTT. This codes for CASSPFGGGSTDTQYF. The chain employs TRBV28 and TRBJ2-3, with 8 bases identical to TRBD2. Germline V gene sequence: CDR1 MDHEN, CDR2 SYDVKM. The CDR3 runs to 16 residues. V dropped 5 bases and J dropped 0; count of bases not matched to a gene: 7.

The gene calls are TRBV6-5 and TRBJ2-5; no clear D gene. This CDR3 is built from 13 residues. Trimming took off 6 bases at V and 3 bases at J, with 11 bases between the two ends. CDR1 MNHEY and CDR2 SVGAGI come from the germline V gene. As DNA, the CDR3 is TGTGCCAGCAGGAAGCCTGGGGAAGAGACCCAGTACTTC. Encoded protein: CASRKPGEETQYF.

This clone was counted only a few times. The rearrangement joins TRBV2 to TRBJ1-1; D not certain. CDR3 length: 11 residues. The V end lost 7 bases, the J end lost 1 base, and 4 bases lay between the germline ends. Germline-derived CDR1 and CDR2 are SNHLY and FYNNEI. CDR3 sequence: CASTENTEAFF. DNA of the CDR3: TGTGCCAGCACGGAGAACACTGAAGCTTTCTTT.

CDR3 region: CASSIGTDGYTF. The CDR3 nucleotides read TGTGCCAGCAGCATTGGGACTGATGGCTACACCTTC. This chain uses TRBV5-6 with TRBJ1-2, with D maybe TRBD1 (5 bases). The CDR3 consists of 12 residues. The germline V and J ends were trimmed by 4 bases and 6 bases, with 10 bases remaining between them. Germline V gene sequence: CDR1 SGHDT, CDR2 YYEEEE.

The gene calls are TRBV27 and TRBJ2-1; D is ambiguous. The CDR3 runs to 13 residues. Trimming pared 3 bases from V and 8 bases from J, leaving 11 bases between. Looked up from germline, CDR1 is MNHEY and CDR2 is SMNVEV (reference sequence). The CDR3 sequence: CASSLSRRHEQFF. In nucleotides, the CDR3 is TGTGCCAGCAGTTTGAGCCGTCGTCATGAGCAGTTCTTC.

The chain joins TRBV18 to TRBJ1-6; 7 bases line up with TRBD1. Losses at the gene ends were 8 bases for V and 3 bases for J; bases not matched to a gene: 4. Germline V CDR1 and CDR2: KGHSH, LQKENI. This CDR3 comprises 14 residues. The CDR3: CASRQGIYNSPLHF. CDR3 sequence (DNA): TGTGCCAGCCGACAGGGCATCTATAATTCACCCCTCCACTTT.

This clone came up once. This chain links TRBV7-9 with TRBJ2-1; no reliable D call. This CDR3 contains 12 residues. V was clipped by 1 base and J by 7 bases, with 5 bases between them. The germline V gene has CDR1 SEHNR and CDR2 FQNEAQ (reference sequence). The CDR3 bases are TGTGCCAGCAGCTTAGTGAGGAATGAGCAGTTCTTC. Amino acids: CASSLVRNEQFF.

This clone was counted only a few times. The V gene is TRBV7-8, the J gene TRBJ1-1, with a possible D match to TRBD1 (5 bases). The CDR3 is 13 residues long. Germline values: CDR1 SGHVS, CDR2 FQNEAQ. V was trimmed by 6 bases and J by 4 bases, leaving 12 bases between them. Here the CDR3 DNA reads TGTGCCAGCAGACTGGGGGATCGCACTGAAGCTTTCTTT. It yields the protein CASRLGDRTEAFF.

This clone was found a few times. The chain combines TRBV13 with TRBJ2-7; the D gene is possibly TRBD1 (5 bases). The ends were cut back, 6 bases at V and 6 bases at J, with 12 bases in the middle. CDR3 length equals 12 residues. Germline values: CDR1 PRHDT, CDR2 FYEKMQ (reference sequence). The CDR3 DNA is TGTGCCAGCAGTGCCCAGGGTGTCGAGCAGTACTTC. This gives the protein CASSAQGVEQYF.

Written as DNA, the CDR3 is TGCAGCGTTGGGATTCCTGAAGCTTTCTTT. It codes for CSVGIPEAFF. The chain is built from TRBV29-1 and TRBJ1-1, with D unresolved. CDR3 length equals 10 residues. Trimming stripped 4 bases from V and 6 bases from J, with 6 bases between. Germline assignment: CDR1 SQVTM and CDR2 ANQGSEA.